The sequence of this T cell receptor beta chain was determined in a study of blood T cell repertoires in COVID-19. Across the study: Samples of COVID-19 (acute and convalescent) were obtained from the United States, Italy and Spain. Sources were T cells, B-cell-depleted T cells, or PBMCs; the material itself was cDNA or gDNA.

The Seattle site enrolled patients during active infection and followed them longitudinally. Original processing notes: Reference gene primer amplification gave estimated nucleated cell counts. Generated by immunoSEQ multiplex PCR, the TCRdb table keeps only in-frame clones and is missing some. V and J calls plus clone size are reproduced from that table; the DNA served to infer D and trimming. This table has roughly 250,000 clones, 80% to 85% appearing once. The CDR3 totals 13 residues. The V gene lost 3 bases and the J gene lost 6 bases, with 6 bases spanning the gap. CDR1 KGHSY and CDR2 FQNENV come from the germline V gene.

The sequence was collected from a person between 65 and 79 years old with COVID-19, enrolled during active disease. The sequenced material came from peripheral blood. This chain connects TRBV16 to TRBJ1-6; D gene unclear. The CDR3 DNA is TGTGCCAGCAGCCAGCGGCGTAATTCACCCCTCCACTTT. Translation: CASSQRRNSPLHF. The full variable domain, rest sourced from reference TRBV16 and TRBJ1-6, is GEEVAQTPKHLVRGEGQKAKLYCAPIKGHSYVFWYQQVLKNEFKFLISFQNENVFDETGMPKERFSAKCLPNSPCSLEIQATKLEDSAVYFCASSQRRNSPLHFGNGTRLTVT.